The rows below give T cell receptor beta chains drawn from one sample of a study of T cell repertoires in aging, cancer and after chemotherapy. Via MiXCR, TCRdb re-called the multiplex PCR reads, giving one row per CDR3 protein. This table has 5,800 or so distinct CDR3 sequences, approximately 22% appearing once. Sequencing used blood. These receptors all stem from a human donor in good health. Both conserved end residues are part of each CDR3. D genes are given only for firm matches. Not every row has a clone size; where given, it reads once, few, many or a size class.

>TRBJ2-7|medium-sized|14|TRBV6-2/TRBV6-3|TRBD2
CASSFTTSGVLGYF
TGTGCCAGCAGCTTTACGACTAGCGGGGTTCTTGGGTACTTC
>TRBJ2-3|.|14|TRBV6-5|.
CASSYGASTDTQYF
TGTGCCAGCAGTTACGGAGCAAGCACAGATACGCAGTATTTT
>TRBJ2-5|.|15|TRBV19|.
CASSIAGARQETQYF
TGTGCCAGTAGTATCGCAGGGGCACGGCAAGAGACCCAGTACTTC
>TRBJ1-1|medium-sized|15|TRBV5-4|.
CASSLQSQVNTEAFF
TGTGCCAGCAGCTTGCAATCACAGGTGAACACTGAAGCTTTCTTT
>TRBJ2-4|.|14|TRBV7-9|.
CASSFLGSGNIQYF
TGTGCCAGCAGCTTTCTTGGGAGCGGGAACATTCAGTACTTC
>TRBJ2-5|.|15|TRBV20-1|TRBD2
CSASGGAVYQETQYF
TGCAGTGCCAGCGGGGGGGCCGTTTACCAAGAGACCCAGTACTTC
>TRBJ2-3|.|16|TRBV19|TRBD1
CASRLTGASSTDTQYF
TGTGCCAGTAGGCTGACAGGGGCCTCTAGCACAGATACGCAGTATTTT
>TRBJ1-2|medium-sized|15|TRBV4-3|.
CASSQDGVLNYGYTF
TGCGCCAGCAGCCAAGATGGCGTTTTAAACTATGGCTACACCTTC
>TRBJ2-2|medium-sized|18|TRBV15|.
CATSREPLRGGFTGELFF
TGTGCCACCAGCAGAGAACCCCTCAGGGGTGGATTCACCGGGGAGCTGTTTTTT
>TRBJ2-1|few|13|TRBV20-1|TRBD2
CSATSGLYNEQFF
TGCAGTGCAACTAGCGGGCTCTACAATGAGCAGTTCTTC
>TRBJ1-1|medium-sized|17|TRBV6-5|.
CASSYGPFGRPGTEAFF
TGTGCCAGCAGTTACGGACCTTTTGGGCGGCCAGGCACTGAAGCTTTCTTT
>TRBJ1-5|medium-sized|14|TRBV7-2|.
CASSLGGGDQPQHF
TGTGCCAGCAGCTTAGGGGGGGGAGATCAGCCCCAGCATTTT
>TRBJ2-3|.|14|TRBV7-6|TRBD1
CASSSGQGTDTQYF
TGTGCCAGCAGCTCCGGACAGGGCACAGATACGCAGTATTTT